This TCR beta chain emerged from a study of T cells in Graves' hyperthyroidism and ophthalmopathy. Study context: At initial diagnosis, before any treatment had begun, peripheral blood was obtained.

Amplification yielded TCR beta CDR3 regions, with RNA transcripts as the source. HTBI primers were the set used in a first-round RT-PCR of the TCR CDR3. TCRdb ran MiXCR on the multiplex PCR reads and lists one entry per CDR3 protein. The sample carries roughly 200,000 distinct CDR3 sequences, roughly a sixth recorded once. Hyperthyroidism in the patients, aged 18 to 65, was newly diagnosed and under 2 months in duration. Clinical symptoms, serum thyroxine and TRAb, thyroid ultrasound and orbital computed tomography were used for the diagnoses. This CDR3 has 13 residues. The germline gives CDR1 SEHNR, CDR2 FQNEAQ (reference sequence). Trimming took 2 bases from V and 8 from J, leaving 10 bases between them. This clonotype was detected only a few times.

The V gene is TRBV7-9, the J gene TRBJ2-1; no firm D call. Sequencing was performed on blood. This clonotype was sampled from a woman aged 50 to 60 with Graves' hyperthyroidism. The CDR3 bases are TGTGCCAGCAGCTTAACGCTAGGCCATGAGCAGTTCTTC. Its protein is CASSLTLGHEQFF.